Listed below are T cell receptor beta chains from one sample, sequenced in a study of radiation and T cells in renal cell carcinoma. Sequencing was performed with immunoSEQ multiplex PCR; in TCRdb, only in-frame clones are kept and a portion is missing. Here the sample spans around 100,000 clones, 65% to 90% being singletons. The source was blood, collected from a patient whose treatment included radiotherapy and nephrectomy. The receptors were sampled from a man aged 60 to 69 with renal cell carcinoma. Both conserved end residues are part of each CDR3. Fields, in order: J gene, D gene, clone size, CDR3 length, V gene, CDR3 DNA, CDR3 protein. A D gene is named only where the DNA matches it firmly. The size of a clone is reported for some rows only, either as once, few or many, or as a class for expanded clones.

>TRBJ1-5|.|.|11|TRBV20-1
TGCAGTGCTAGATCAGGGATGTCCCAGCATTTT
CSARSGMSQHF
>TRBJ2-5|.|.|14|TRBV7-8
TGTGCCAGCAGCTTAGCGCTAGTCCAAGAGACCCAGTACTTC
CASSLALVQETQYF
>TRBJ2-4|.|.|14|TRBV10-1
TGCGCCAGCAGTGGACCCTTGACCAAAAACATTCAGTACTTC
CASSGPLTKNIQYF
>TRBJ2-6|TRBD1|.|18|TRBV19
TGTGCGAACCCCGGGGAAAGACAGGGGGGCTCTGGGGCCAACGTCCTGACTTTC
CANPGERQGGSGANVLTF
>TRBJ2-2|TRBD1|.|17|TRBV10-1
TGCGCCAGCAGTGAGTTTTCCGGGACAGGGAACACCGGGGAGCTGTTTTTT
CASSEFSGTGNTGELFF
>TRBJ2-1|.|.|13|TRBV29-1
TGCAGCGTTGGCGGGCGGGTCCACAATGAGCAGTTCTTC
CSVGGRVHNEQFF
>TRBJ1-1|TRBD1|.|18|TRBV4-1
TGCGCCAGCAGCCAAGAGCGTGACAGGGTCGGGTTGGACACTGAAGCTTTCTTT
CASSQERDRVGLDTEAFF
>TRBJ1-3|.|.|14|TRBV28
TGTGCCAGCAATCAGGCGATCTCTGGAAACACCATATATTTT
CASNQAISGNTIYF
>TRBJ2-1|.|.|15|TRBV7-9
TGTGCCAGCAGCTTGTTTGGCGGTTCATACAATGAGCAGTTCTTC
CASSLFGGSYNEQFF
>TRBJ2-1|.|.|13|TRBV29-1
TGCAGCGGCCGACCCGGACGGACAAATGAGCAGTTCTTC
CSGRPGRTNEQFF
>TRBJ2-3|.|.|14|TRBV19
TGTGCCAGTAGGGACAGAGCTAGCACAGATACGCAGTATTTT
CASRDRASTDTQYF
>TRBJ1-2|.|.|15|TRBV7-9
TGTGCCAGCACCACTAATAGGGGGGCTTCCTATGGCTACACCTTC
CASTTNRGASYGYTF
>TRBJ2-7|.|.|13|TRBV7-9
TGTGCCAGCAGCTTGTCGGCGAACTACGAGCAGTACTTC
CASSLSANYEQYF
>TRBJ2-7|TRBD2|.|15|TRBV6-5
TGTGCCAGCACTGACCCCGGGACTAGCGGCTACGAGCAGTACTTC
CASTDPGTSGYEQYF
>TRBJ2-1|TRBD2|once|20|TRBV29-1
TGCAGCGTTGAAGATCCCAGGGCTAGCGGGAGGGATATCTCCTACAATGAGCAGTTCTTC
CSVEDPRASGRDISYNEQFF
>TRBJ2-7|.|.|15|TRBV5-8
TGTGCCAGCAGCTTGGTAGTGGTCGGTACTACGGCGCAGTACTTC
CASSLVVVGTTAQYF
>TRBJ2-7|TRBD1|.|14|TRBV7-7
TGTGCCAGCAGCTTAAGTCCGGGACAGGGTCCCCCGCACTTC
CASSLSPGQGPPHF
>TRBJ2-3|TRBD1|.|14|TRBV28
TGTGCCAGCTTGACAGGGGGCCGCACAGATACGCAGTATTTT
CASLTGGRTDTQYF
>TRBJ2-1|.|.|12|TRBV5-1
TGCGCCAGCAGCTTACGGGCGGGCTGGCAGTTCTTC
CASSLRAGWQFF
>TRBJ2-1|.|.|11|TRBV7-9
TGTGCCAGCAGCCCCCAAAATGAGCAGTTCTTC
CASSPQNEQFF
>TRBJ1-2|TRBD1|.|19|TRBV4-1
TGCGCCAGCAGCCTCACCCCCATGGGACAGGGGGCCAATTATGATGGCTACACCTTC
CASSLTPMGQGANYDGYTF
>TRBJ2-4|TRBD2|.|17|TRBV2
TGTGCCAGCATGGTCGGTAGCGGGAGGAGAGCCAAAAACATTCAGTACTTC
CASMVGSGRRAKNIQYF
>TRBJ1-1|.|.|13|TRBV5-1
TGCGCCAGCAGCGAGGCGGGGGGCACTGAAGCTTTCTTT
CASSEAGGTEAFF
>TRBJ2-2|.|.|14|TRBV19
TGTGCCAGTAGTATGATGGAGCGAGCCGGGGAGCTGTTTTTT
CASSMMERAGELFF
>TRBJ1-2|.|.|16|TRBV5-1
TGCGCCAGCAGCTTTGGTGTCTGGCAGGGGAACTATGGCTACACCTTC
CASSFGVWQGNYGYTF
>TRBJ2-2|.|.|15|TRBV2
TGTGCCAGCAGTCGAACAGGCGGGGACACCGGGGAGCTGTTTTTT
CASSRTGGDTGELFF
>TRBJ2-7|.|.|14|TRBV25-1
TGTGCCAGCAGTGTGAGGGACGGGGCCTACGAGCAGTACTTC
CASSVRDGAYEQYF
>TRBJ2-1|.|.|15|TRBV27
TGTGCCAGCAGTCCCCGGGACATAAGAGGCGATGAGCAGTTCTTC
CASSPRDIRGDEQFF
>TRBJ2-2|TRBD2|.|17|TRBV11-3
TGTGCCAGCAGCTTGGTCGGCGGGAGATACGGCACCGGGGAGCTGTTTTTT
CASSLVGGRYGTGELFF
>TRBJ2-3|.|.|13|TRBV6-5
TGTGCCAGCGCGGCCGGGACGATAGATACGCAGTATTTT
CASAAGTIDTQYF
>TRBJ1-1|.|few|14|TRBV30
TGTGCCTGGAGTGGAGACAGAGCCCCGGCGGGAGCTTTCTTT
CAWSGDRAPAGAFF
>TRBJ1-1|TRBD1|.|15|TRBV6-1
TGTGCCAGCAGTGCCAAAACAGGGGTAAATACTGAAGCTTTCTTT
CASSAKTGVNTEAFF
>TRBJ2-1|TRBD2|.|13|TRBV11-2
TGTGCCAGCGGTGGGACTAGCCGGCATGAGCAGTTCTTC
CASGGTSRHEQFF
>TRBJ1-1|.|.|11|TRBV20-1
TGCAGTGCTAGGCGGGACACTGAAGCTTTCTTT
CSARRDTEAFF
>TRBJ2-6|.|.|14|TRBV5-4
TGTGCCAGCAGCGCGTACACTGGGGCCAACGTCCTGACTTTC
CASSAYTGANVLTF
>TRBJ2-7|TRBD1|.|15|TRBV14
TGTGCCAGCAGCCTCGGACAGGGTGGCTCCTACGAGCAGTACTTC
CASSLGQGGSYEQYF
>TRBJ1-2|.|.|13|TRBV5-5
TGTGCCAGCAGCTTGGCATCCCCTATCGCCTACACCTTC
CASSLASPIAYTF
>TRBJ2-3|.|.|16|TRBV19
TGTGCCAGTAGCCCAGGGGCTTATCCAGGGCGGGATACGCAGTATTTT
CASSPGAYPGRDTQYF
>TRBJ1-2|.|once|15|TRBV30
TGTGCCTGGAGTATTCAAACGACAGGCGCCTATGGCTACACCTTC
CAWSIQTTGAYGYTF
>TRBJ1-1|.|.|14|TRBV28
TGTGCCAGCAGTTTATCAGCAGGAAGGGTTGAAGCTTTCTTT
CASSLSAGRVEAFF
>TRBJ2-5|TRBD1|.|14|TRBV6-1
TGTGCCAGCAGTCAAGACAGGGAATTGAAGACCCAGTACTTC
CASSQDRELKTQYF
>TRBJ2-3|.|.|14|TRBV11-3
TGTGCCAGCAGCTTAGGGGGGGTTGAAGATACGCAGTATTTT
CASSLGGVEDTQYF
>TRBJ1-3|.|.|15|TRBV2
TGTGCCAGCAGTGTGGGGGCAGAAGGGGGAAACACCATATATTTT
CASSVGAEGGNTIYF
>TRBJ2-7|TRBD2|few|14|TRBV4-2
TGTGCCAGCAGCCCGACTAGCAGCACCTACGAGCAGTACTTC
CASSPTSSTYEQYF
>TRBJ1-5|.|.|16|TRBV7-8
TGTGCCAGCAGCTTAGGTGGGGGCGCCGGGAATCAGCCCCAGCATTTT
CASSLGGGAGNQPQHF
>TRBJ2-7|.|.|14|TRBV28
TGTGCCAGCAGGCACTCCGGGGCCTCCTACGAGCAGTACTTC
CASRHSGASYEQYF
>TRBJ1-4|.|.|15|TRBV6-6
TGTGCCAGCAGTGACCCCCAGGGTAGTAATGAAAAACTGTTTTTT
CASSDPQGSNEKLFF
>TRBJ1-2|.|.|13|TRBV15
TGTGCCACCAGCAGAGTAGGCATTGATGGCTACACCTTC
CATSRVGIDGYTF
>TRBJ1-3|.|once|16|TRBV7-2
TGTGCCAGCAGCCTAGGAGGGGGGAGATTACGGGACACCATATATTTT
CASSLGGGRLRDTIYF
>TRBJ2-7|.|.|13|TRBV25-1
TGTGCCAGCGGAAGGGACTCGGTCTACGAGCAGTACTTC
CASGRDSVYEQYF
>TRBJ2-7|TRBD2|.|18|TRBV5-1
TGCGCCAGCAGCTTGGAGGCGGGACTAGCGGGTAGCTCCTACGAGCAGTACTTC
CASSLEAGLAGSSYEQYF
>TRBJ1-2|TRBD1|.|14|TRBV27
TGTGCCAGCAGTTTCAGACAGGGGGCGGCTGGCTACACCTTC
CASSFRQGAAGYTF
>TRBJ1-3|.|many|14|TRBV7-2
TGTGCCAGCAGCTTAGAGGGGGTGGGAAACACCATATATTTT
CASSLEGVGNTIYF
>TRBJ1-1|.|.|16|TRBV25-1
TGTGCCAGCCGGGGGGGGTTAGACAGGCTGGGGACTGAAGCTTTCTTT
CASRGGLDRLGTEAFF
>TRBJ2-1|TRBD2|.|13|TRBV4-3
TGCGCCAGCAGCCAGACTAGCGTTGCGCAGCAGTTCTTC
CASSQTSVAQQFF
>TRBJ1-6|TRBD1|.|14|TRBV10-3
TGTGCCATCAGTGACGGGACAGGGAATTCACCCCTCCACTTT
CAISDGTGNSPLHF
>TRBJ1-1|TRBD1|many|14|TRBV7-2
TGTGCCAGCAGCTTGACAGGGATGAACACTGAAGCTTTCTTT
CASSLTGMNTEAFF
>TRBJ1-2|TRBD1|.|14|TRBV7-3
TGTGCCAGCAGCCCGACACCAGGGGGCGATGGCTACACCTTC
CASSPTPGGDGYTF
>TRBJ1-2|.|.|15|TRBV4-1
TGCGCCAGCAGCCCGGGGGACGGCTCTAACTATGGCTACACCTTC
CASSPGDGSNYGYTF